A single sample gave rise to the 25 T cell receptor beta chains below, sequenced in a study of cytomegalovirus exposure and HLA in healthy donors. The PCR ran on 60 Vbeta and 13 Jbeta primers. Method: immunoSEQ multiplex PCR; TCRdb's copy keeps in-frame clones and lacks some. The sample comprises more than 95,000 clones, 50% to 80% of which are singletons, and 3% to 3.5% rests with the top ten. Material for sequencing was PBMCs. These receptors came from a man in his sixties in good health and CMV-seronegative.

The rearrangement uses TRBV7-8 and TRBJ1-3, with D possibly being TRBD1 (6 bases). Germline V gene data show CDR1 as SGHVS and CDR2 as FQNEAQ. V lost 4 bases and J 4 bases, leaving 17 bases between the germline ends. This CDR3 region has 16 residues. The CDR3 coding sequence is TGTGCCAGCAGCTCGAAAAGCGGACAGTCCGGAAACACCATATATTTT. Residues: CASSSKSGQSGNTIYF.

The chain links TRBV15 to TRBJ1-5; no firm D call. The V end was cut by 0 bases, the J end by 2 bases, with 11 bases between. This CDR3 is built from 16 residues. Germline CDR1 reads LNHNV; CDR2 reads YYDKDF (reference sequence). This chain's CDR3 is CATSREVSYGNQPQHF. The CDR3 coding sequence is TGTGCCACCAGCAGAGAGGTGAGCTATGGCAATCAGCCCCAGCATTTT.

The rearrangement uses TRBV18 and TRBJ1-1; D gene ambiguous. Trimming shortened V by 5 bases and J by 2 bases, and 9 bases separated the two germline ends. CDR3 length equals 13 residues. Germline lookup yields CDR1 KGHSH and CDR2 LQKENI. The CDR3 protein is CASSGSQNTEAFF. The CDR3 coding sequence is TGTGCCAGCTCAGGCAGTCAAAACACTGAAGCTTTCTTT.

The chain has TRBV6-5 and TRBJ2-7; D unclear. CDR1 MNHEY and CDR2 SVGAGI come from the germline V gene. The CDR3 covers 14 residues. Trimming took off 6 bases at V and 1 base at J, with 13 bases between the two ends. The chain's CDR3 is CASSYMSRSYEQYF. In DNA form, the CDR3 reads TGTGCCAGCAGCTACATGAGTCGGTCCTACGAGCAGTACTTC.

This clone was observed a handful of times. This rearrangement joins TRBV5-4 to TRBJ1-4, with TRBD1 as a possible D gene (6 bases). The CDR3 loop spans 15 amino acids. V shed 0 bases and J shed 4 bases, with 10 bases lying between them. Germline CDR1 and CDR2: SGHNT and YYREEE (reference sequence). The CDR3, as DNA: TGTGCCAGCAGCTTGGAGACAGGAGGTAATGAAAAACTGTTTTTT. It translates to CASSLETGGNEKLFF.

J is TRBJ2-7 and V is TRBV28; D not certain. Trimming left V 5 bases short and J 3 bases short, with 8 bases between. The CDR3 consists of 12 residues. Germline CDR1 is MDHEN and CDR2 is SYDVKM. The CDR3 DNA sequence: TGTGCCAGCAGTACGACAATCTACGAGCAGTACTTC. Its protein product is CASSTTIYEQYF.

V gene TRBV6-5 combines with J gene TRBJ1-6; no definite D call. Germline V gene lookup returns CDR1 MNHEY and CDR2 SVGAGI. This CDR3 contains 16 residues. V lost 0 bases to trimming and J lost 6 bases, with 12 bases between them. The CDR3 region is CASSYSIHSINSPLHF. DNA of the CDR3: TGTGCCAGCAGTTACTCGATACACAGCATTAATTCACCCCTCCACTTT.

A few counts support this clone. CDR3 residues: CASSLTTNYEQYF. DNA for the CDR3: TGTGCCAGCAGCCTAACTACCAACTACGAGCAGTACTTC. The chain joins TRBV27 to TRBJ2-7; D ambiguous. The V end was cut by 6 bases, the J end by 3 bases, with 12 bases between. There are 13 residues in the CDR3. Germline V lookup: CDR1 MNHEY, CDR2 SMNVEV (reference sequence).

The chain recombines TRBV19 with TRBJ2-1, with D possibly TRBD2 on 6 matching bases. The CDR3 has 14 amino acids. Trimming shortened V by 7 bases and J by 7 bases, and 17 bases separated the two germline ends. CDR1 and CDR2 from the germline V gene are LNHDA and SQIVND (reference sequence). The CDR3 protein is CASTPRDRGNEQFF. For the CDR3, the DNA is TGTGCCAGTACCCCCCGAGATCGGGGGAATGAGCAGTTCTTC.

This clone was counted only a few times. The V and J genes are TRBV14 and TRBJ1-2; no definite D call. The germline V gene has CDR1 SGHDN and CDR2 FVKESK. V was shortened by 1 base and J by 6 bases, with 9 bases between the two germline ends. This CDR3 region has 13 residues. The DNA of the CDR3 is TGTGCCAGCAGCCAAGCGGGGTACCATGGCTACACCTTC. Translated: CASSQAGYHGYTF.

The chain employs TRBV13 and TRBJ2-3, with 15 bases matching TRBD2. Germline trimming cut 4 bases from V and 4 bases from J; bases unmatched to any gene: 6. The CDR3 totals 17 residues. The V gene's germline CDR1 is PRHDT and CDR2 FYEKMQ (reference sequence). The CDR3 DNA follows: TGTGCCAGCAGCTGGACTAGCGGGGGGGCTGGGGCAGATACGCAGTATTTT. It encodes CASSWTSGGAGADTQYF.

The chain carries TRBV30 and TRBJ1-1; 12 bases match TRBD1. CDR1 is GTSNPN, CDR2 SVGIG, per germline (reference sequence). Unmatched junction bases numbered 4, after V lost 3 bases and J lost 5 bases. This CDR3 spans 14 amino acids. In nucleotides, the CDR3 is TGTGCCTGGAGGGGACAGGGGGCTCGTACTGAAGCTTTCTTT. Protein: CAWRGQGARTEAFF.

This chain joins TRBV6-9 and TRBJ2-2; 13 bases agree with TRBD2. J was trimmed by 4 bases and V by 0 bases; bases with no gene match: 8. CDR3 length: 19 amino acids. Germline V gives CDR1 MNHGY, CDR2 SVAAGI. CDR3 sequence (DNA): TGTGCCAGCAGTTATTCGCCCCGGACTAGCGGGGGCAGCACCGGGGAGCTGTTTTTT. This sequence encodes CASSYSPRTSGGSTGELFF.

The chain joins TRBV4-1 to TRBJ2-7; 9 bases fit TRBD2. The CDR3 is made up of 17 amino acids. Germline loops: CDR1 MGHRA, CDR2 YSYEKL. The junction had 10 bases not matched to a gene; V was cut back by 4 bases and J by 0 bases. The CDR3 DNA sequence: TGCGCCAGCAGCCCGCAGGGTAGCGGGGGATCCTCCTACGAGCAGTACTTC. Its translation is CASSPQGSGGSSYEQYF.

The rearrangement joins TRBV5-1 to TRBJ2-1; 12 nucleotides match TRBD2. With V trimmed by 4 bases and J by 6 bases, 11 bases remained unmatched. Germline CDR1 SGHRS, CDR2 YFSETQ. The CDR3 runs to 17 residues. The CDR3 loop reads CASSTGLAGFNFNEQFF. CDR3 sequence (DNA): TGCGCCAGCAGCACCGGACTAGCGGGATTCAATTTCAATGAGCAGTTCTTC.

CDR3: CASGLGDRTGNTIYF. CDR3 bases: TGTGCTAGTGGTTTGGGAGACAGAACTGGAAACACCATATATTTT. The V call is TRBV12-5, the J call TRBJ1-3; D perhaps matches TRBD1 (5 bases). The V and J ends lost 1 base and 2 bases respectively, with 9 bases between them. The germline V gene encodes CDR1 LGHNT and CDR2 FRNRAP. CDR3 length equals 15 residues.

This chain joins TRBV5-4 and TRBJ2-7; 10 bases are shared with TRBD2. V gave up 3 bases and J gave up 12 bases; unmatched junction bases: 18. The germline V gene encodes CDR1 SGHNT and CDR2 YYREEE (reference sequence). The CDR3 sequence is 16 residues long. CDR3: CASSSQRANTGTSVYF. The CDR3 coding sequence is TGTGCCAGCAGCTCCCAGCGAGCTAATACCGGGACTAGCGTGTACTTC. Full variable domain (missing parts from reference TRBV5-4 and TRBJ2-7): ETGVTQSPTHLIKTRGQQVTLRCSSQSGHNTVSWYQQALGQGPQFIFQYYREEENGRGNFPPRFSGLQFPNYSSELNVNALELDDSALYLCASSSQRANTGTSVYFGPGTRLTVT.

The chain recombines TRBV5-1 with TRBJ1-1; 10 bases map to TRBD1. Germline trimming cut 4 bases from V and 11 bases from J; bases unmatched to any gene: 11. Germline CDR1 reads SGHRS; CDR2 reads YFSETQ. The CDR3 runs 14 residues. CDR3 protein: CASSQGQGIGWAFF. The CDR3 region has the DNA TGCGCCAGCAGCCAGGGACAGGGGATCGGGTGGGCTTTCTTT.

The V gene is TRBV19, the J gene TRBJ1-5; TRBD1 matches at 9 bases. The germline V gene has CDR1 LNHDA and CDR2 SQIVND (reference sequence). J gave up 7 bases and V 6 bases, and 16 bases lay outside the gene matches. The CDR3 runs to 17 residues. CDR3 amino acids: CASRGRGTGLLKQPQHF. The CDR3 DNA is TGTGCCAGTAGGGGCCGGGGGACAGGGCTTTTGAAACAGCCCCAGCATTTT.

This rearrangement joins TRBV14 to TRBJ1-3, with a weak D call TRBD1 (6 bases). Germline CDR1 is SGHDN and CDR2 is FVKESK. V shed 3 bases and J shed 0 bases, with 12 bases lying between them. This CDR3 is built from 16 residues. CDR3 coding DNA: TGTGCCAGCAGCCAGACGACAGGCCGCTCTGGAAACACCATATATTTT. The encoded protein is CASSQTTGRSGNTIYF.

The genes are TRBV5-1 and TRBJ1-4, with 10 bases matching TRBD1. The CDR3 sequence is 15 residues long. V trimming: 4 bases; J trimming: 7 bases; junction bases outside the gene matches: 7. Per the germline V gene, CDR1 is SGHRS and CDR2 is YFSETQ. CDR3 loop: CASSTGQGDGEKLFF. In DNA form, the CDR3 reads TGCGCCAGCAGCACAGGACAGGGGGACGGTGAAAAACTGTTTTTT.

The rearrangement links TRBV5-1 to TRBJ2-3, with 8 bases fitting TRBD1. CDR3 length: 15 residues. Germline lookup yields CDR1 SGHRS and CDR2 YFSETQ. V dropped 0 bases and J dropped 4; count of bases not matched to a gene: 4. The DNA of the CDR3 is TGCGCCAGCAGCTTGGGACAGGGGTATGCAGATACGCAGTATTTT. Its translation: CASSLGQGYADTQYF.

The J gene is TRBJ1-1, the V gene TRBV19; possibly TRBD1 for D (5 bases). Deletions cut 3 bases from V and 5 bases from J, with 19 bases between. Germline V gene sequence: CDR1 LNHDA, CDR2 SQIVND (reference sequence). The CDR3 length is 16 residues. The CDR3 bases are TGTGCCAGTAGTATCCCCCGGATGGGGGGGAATACTGAAGCTTTCTTT. This sequence encodes CASSIPRMGGNTEAFF.

The V gene is TRBV4-2, the J gene TRBJ2-7; 10 positions agree with TRBD2. This CDR3 region has 16 residues. Germline loops: CDR1 LGHNA, CDR2 YNFKEQ. V lost 0 bases, J lost 2 bases, and 4 bases stayed unmatched. The CDR3 DNA reads TGTGCCAGCAGCCAAGATGGGACTAGCGCCGCCTACGAGCAGTACTTC. Its translation is CASSQDGTSAAYEQYF.

The V call is TRBV7-3, the J call TRBJ2-2; perhaps TRBD1 as D (6 bases). Germline lookup yields CDR1 SGHTA and CDR2 FQGTGA. This CDR3 contains 12 residues. V lost 11 bases, J lost 7 bases, and 14 bases lay in between. CDR3 loop: CACGQSHGELFF. The CDR3 coding sequence is TGTGCCTGTGGACAGAGTCACGGGGAGCTGTTTTTT.